The clone carrying this TCR beta chain has only a few counts. Antigen: not known. The length of the CDR3 is 17 residues. Germline V gene sequence: CDR1 LGHNA, CDR2 YNFKEQ. V lost 0 bases and J lost 2; bases outside the gene matches: 10. As every portion of the isolated RNA was reverse transcribed, the sequencing read expressed TCRB transcripts. Clones were read by immunoSEQ multiplex PCR, and TCRdb kept only the in-frame ones, dropping some. The sample includes hundreds of thousands of clones, around 15% of them seen just once. This record comes from a study of beta chain features in type 1 diabetes. Study observations and caveats: Naive, central memory and Treg TCRB repertoires seemed to resemble each other more closely in patients than they did in healthy donors. A moderate, significant TCRB CDR3 shortening appeared in type 1 diabetes across four CD4+ subsets.

Sequences were obtained from naive CD4+ T cells from blood. V gene TRBV4-2 combines with J gene TRBJ2-7; 7 bases line up with TRBD2. The receptor's source is a man aged 18 to 29 with type 1 diabetes. CDR3 in DNA: TGTGCCAGCAGCCAAGATCAGCGGGGTACTCTCCCCTACGAGCAGTACTTC. Amino acids: CASSQDQRGTLPYEQYF.